Presented here are 20 T cell receptor beta chains from one specimen sequenced in a study of T cells in Graves' hyperthyroidism and ophthalmopathy. Researchers amplified the TCR beta CDR3 regions from RNA transcripts. Researchers ran a first-round RT-PCR on the TCR CDR3 using the HTBI primer set. Each CDR3 protein gets one entry after TCRdb re-called the multiplex PCR reads with MiXCR. Of 490,000 or so distinct CDR3 sequences detected, approximately 22% appear once; the ten largest clones hold 49%. Sequenced input: blood. These receptors all come from a woman aged 70 to 79 with Graves' ophthalmopathy.

This chain uses TRBV20-1 with TRBJ1-2; D may be TRBD1 (5 bases). Germline assignment: CDR1 DFQATT and CDR2 SNEGSKA (reference sequence). Trimming took off 2 bases at V and 3 bases at J, with 7 bases between the two ends. The CDR3 is 12 amino acids. Written as DNA, the CDR3 is TGCAGTGCTAGAAAAGGGGACTATGGCTACACCTTC. Amino acid sequence: CSARKGDYGYTF.

The sample holds a few counts of this clonotype. V and J are TRBV20-1 and TRBJ2-3; the D is unclear. V dropped 8 bases and J dropped 4 bases, with 25 bases sitting between them. Looked up from germline, CDR1 is DFQATT and CDR2 is SNEGSKA (reference sequence). The CDR3 extends over 16 amino acids. CDR3 in DNA: TGCAGTTCATCAAGAAGGGTCCCGAGCGCCTCAGATACGCAGTATTTT. Its translation: CSSSRRVPSASDTQYF.

This clonotype occurred many times. The chain carries TRBV2 and TRBJ1-2; the match to TRBD1 covers 7 bases. J was trimmed by 5 bases and V by 3 bases; bases with no gene match: 12. This CDR3 has 16 residues. Germline V gene sequence: CDR1 SNHLY, CDR2 FYNNEI. The CDR3 loop is CASSDAGTVYTYGYTF. Here the CDR3 DNA reads TGTGCCAGCAGTGACGCCGGGACAGTGTATACGTATGGCTACACCTTC.

This clonotype has a count of ten or more. This rearrangement joins TRBV7-2 to TRBJ2-7; D perhaps matches TRBD1 (5 bases). There are 14 residues in the CDR3. With 1 base removed from V and 2 bases from J, the gap between germline ends came to 9 bases. CDR1 is SGHTA and CDR2 is FQGNSA in the germline V gene. The CDR3 sequence: CASSLVDSAYEQYF. Here the CDR3 DNA reads TGTGCCAGCAGCTTAGTAGACAGCGCCTACGAGCAGTACTTC.

There are a few counts of this clonotype. The rearrangement links TRBV20-1 to TRBJ1-2; no reliable D call. The V gene's germline CDR1 is DFQATT and CDR2 SNEGSKA (reference sequence). The CDR3 contains 14 residues. The V and J ends lost 5 bases and 0 bases respectively, with 13 bases between them. This CDR3 is CSAPGKGTNYGYTF. The DNA for the CDR3 is TGCAGTGCTCCTGGGAAGGGAACTAACTATGGCTACACCTTC.

The CDR3: CASSYSGGGNSPLHF. CDR3 DNA: TGTGCCAGCAGTTACTCGGGGGGTGGTAATTCACCCCTCCACTTT. This chain uses TRBV6-2 or TRBV6-3 with TRBJ1-6, with D possibly TRBD1 on 5 matching bases. The CDR3 spans 15 residues. Germline V lookup: CDR1 MNHEY, CDR2 SVGEGT. V dropped 0 bases and J dropped 6 bases, with 9 bases sitting between them.

This clonotype has more than one count but fewer than ten. V is TRBV20-1 and J is TRBJ1-1, with unresolved D. Trimming left V 2 bases short and J 0 bases short, with 10 bases between. Germline V lookup: CDR1 DFQATT, CDR2 SNEGSKA (reference sequence). CDR3 length: 14 amino acids. CDR3 amino acids: CSARSGSLNTEAFF. The CDR3, as DNA: TGCAGTGCTAGATCCGGCAGCCTGAACACTGAAGCTTTCTTT.

In this sample, this clonotype turned up many times. This rearrangement joins TRBV11-2 to TRBJ2-7; D might be TRBD1 (6 bases). V dropped 0 bases and J dropped 12 bases, with 9 bases sitting between them. This CDR3 has 11 residues. Germline CDR1 is SGHAT and CDR2 is FQNNGV. The CDR3 loop is CASSLEGALYF. The CDR3 bases are TGTGCCAGCAGCTTAGAGGGGGCGCTGTACTTC.

This rearrangement joins TRBV5-1 to TRBJ2-7, with D possibly matching TRBD2 (5 bases). The CDR3 has 13 amino acids. Trimming pared 0 bases from V and 9 bases from J, leaving 13 bases between. The germline gives CDR1 SGHRS, CDR2 YFSETQ. The CDR3 bases are TGCGCCAGCAGCTTGGAGGGAGCGAGTCCGCAGTACTTC. This encodes CASSLEGASPQYF.

This clonotype was seen more than once but under ten times. The chain carries TRBV7-9 and TRBJ2-7; D gene unclear. V lost 6 bases to trimming and J lost 3 bases, with 9 bases between them. The CDR3 length is 12 residues. Germline V gives CDR1 SEHNR, CDR2 FQNEAQ (reference sequence). CDR3 loop: CASRESSYEQYF. DNA for the CDR3: TGTGCCAGCAGGGAGAGTAGCTACGAGCAGTACTTC.

The sample holds a few counts of this clonotype. The V call is TRBV12-3 or TRBV12-4, the J call TRBJ1-6; TRBD1 might be the D (5 bases). The CDR3 length is 15 residues. The ends were cut back, 6 bases at V and 3 bases at J, with 12 bases in the middle. The DNA of the CDR3 is TGTGCCAGCAGCTCGGACACTTTCTATAATTCACCCCTCCACTTT. This codes for CASSSDTFYNSPLHF.

The chain uses TRBV6-5 and TRBJ2-7; a weak D match, TRBD1 (6 bases). Deletions cut 1 base from V and 5 bases from J, with 15 bases between. Germline-derived CDR1 and CDR2 are MNHEY and SVGAGI. The CDR3 totals 15 residues. CDR3 DNA: TGTGCCAGCAGTTACTTAGGGGGAGTTAGTAACGAGCAGTACTTC. It translates to CASSYLGGVSNEQYF.

This chain uses TRBV30 with TRBJ2-3; 9 nucleotides line up with TRBD2. There are 11 residues in the CDR3. Germline V gives CDR1 GTSNPN, CDR2 SVGIG (reference sequence). For the CDR3, the DNA is TGTTCTAGCGGGGGCACAGATACGCAGTATTTT. Its protein product is CSSGGTDTQYF.

This clonotype came up a few times. The chain employs TRBV19 and TRBJ1-2; 8 bases are a match to TRBD1. This CDR3 region has 16 residues. Looked up from germline, CDR1 is LNHDA and CDR2 is SQIVND (reference sequence). With V trimmed by 6 bases and J by 5 bases, 14 bases remained unmatched. The CDR3 protein is CASSPLSGQGEYGYTF. The CDR3 nucleotides are TGTGCCAGTAGCCCTCTCTCCGGACAGGGTGAATATGGCTACACCTTC.

In its sample, this clonotype was seen many times. The chain uses TRBV6-5 and TRBJ1-5; D gene unclear. V was pared by 0 bases and J by 0 bases, with 9 bases between. This CDR3 is built from 16 residues. Germline V gene data show CDR1 as MNHEY and CDR2 as SVGAGI. The CDR3 is CASSYSFSDSNQPQHF. The DNA for the CDR3 is TGTGCCAGCAGTTACTCGTTCAGCGATAGCAATCAGCCCCAGCATTTT.

The chain uses TRBV5-6 and TRBJ1-1; 7 bases are shared with TRBD1. The V gene's germline CDR1 is SGHDT and CDR2 YYEEEE. V lost 1 base, J lost 6 bases, and 3 bases stayed unmatched. The CDR3 sequence is 13 residues long. CDR3: CASSLKGGSEAFF. Here the CDR3 DNA reads TGTGCCAGCAGCTTGAAAGGGGGCTCTGAAGCTTTCTTT.

The chain employs TRBV7-9 and TRBJ2-1; TRBD1 matches at 8 bases. CDR1 and CDR2 from the germline V gene are SEHNR and FQNEAQ (reference sequence). CDR3 size: 15 residues. Trimming at V came to 0 bases and at J to 15 bases, leaving 13 bases not matched to a gene. The CDR3 nucleotides read TGTGCCAGCAGCTTAGCATACAGGGGGAATGTACCTCCGTTCTTC. This gives the protein CASSLAYRGNVPPFF.

This clonotype showed up just a few times. V gene TRBV6-1 combines with J gene TRBJ1-5; TRBD1 matches 7 bases. The CDR3 has 13 residues. Germline-derived CDR1 and CDR2 are MNHNS and SASEGT. Germline trimming cut 11 bases from V and 0 bases from J; bases unmatched to any gene: 4. The chain's CDR3 is CAGTGDSNQPQHF. CDR3 nucleotide sequence: TGTGCCGGCACAGGGGATAGCAATCAGCCCCAGCATTTT.

The gene calls are TRBV15 and TRBJ2-3, with 8 bases identical to TRBD1. Germline V gives CDR1 LNHNV, CDR2 YYDKDF (reference sequence). J gave up 0 bases and V 5 bases, and 4 bases lay outside the gene matches. The CDR3 covers 15 residues. In DNA form, the CDR3 reads TGTGCCACCAGCTCACGGACAGGGAGCACAGATACGCAGTATTTT. Protein sequence: CATSSRTGSTDTQYF.

The chain employs TRBV29-1 and TRBJ1-2; no reliable D call. Germline assignment: CDR1 SQVTM and CDR2 ANQGSEA. V lost 5 bases, J lost 5 bases, and 18 bases lay in between. This CDR3 has 14 residues. DNA for the CDR3: TGCAGCGTTCTAGACCCGGCCAAACTATATGGCTACACCTTC. This translates into CSVLDPAKLYGYTF. Looking up the rest from reference TRBV29-1 and TRBJ1-2 gives the full variable domain: SAVISQKPSRDICQRGTSLTIQCQVDSQVTMMFWYRQQPGQSLTLIATANQGSEATYESGFVIDKFPISRPNLTFSTLTVSNMSPEDSSIYLCSVLDPAKLYGYTFGSGTRLTVV.